The 27 T cell receptor beta chains reported below all come from one sample, sequenced in a study of T-cell reconstitution after alpha-beta-depleted transplantation in children. Unique molecular identifiers were incorporated during preparation of the TCRbeta library. TCRdb analysed the PCR reads with MiXCR anew, one entry per CDR3 protein. This sample has tens of thousands of distinct CDR3 sequences, with about 9% found just once. The sample consisted of PBMCs, mostly from graft donor cells, taken 60 days after TCRalphabeta/CD19-depleted stem cell transplant. The receptors were sampled from a male patient between 2 and 10 years old who had a stem cell transplant for chronic granulomatous disease, so the T cells may come from the graft donor.

This clonotype has ten or more counts. The chain combines TRBV27 with TRBJ2-7; a possible D gene is TRBD1 (6 bases). This CDR3 contains 15 residues. Looked up from germline, CDR1 is MNHEY and CDR2 is SMNVEV (reference sequence). The V and J ends lost 6 bases and 0 bases respectively, with 15 bases between them. The CDR3 reads CASSRAPDSSYEQYF. The CDR3 bases are TGTGCCAGCAGCCGCGCCCCGGACAGCTCCTACGAGCAGTACTTC.

This clonotype was found a few times. The genes are TRBV23-1 and TRBJ2-7, with D perhaps TRBD2 (6 bases). TRBV23-1 is identified as an open reading frame with a role that is uncertain. V was shortened by 11 bases and J by 3 bases, with 26 bases between the two germline ends. CDR3 length equals 16 residues. The CDR3 DNA follows: TGCGCCTCCACAATGGCGGGGAACGAGAGAAACTACGAGCAGTACTTC. The encoded protein is CASTMAGNERNYEQYF.

This clonotype was picked up many times. The rearrangement joins TRBV6-4 to TRBJ2-2; 8 nucleotides align to TRBD2. V gave up 8 bases and J gave up 4 bases; unmatched junction bases: 9. The CDR3 has 15 residues. Germline CDR1 and CDR2: MRHNA and SNTAGT. The CDR3 DNA follows: TGTGCCAGCGCTCAGGACGGGGGGGCCACCGGGGAGCTGTTTTTT. Its protein is CASAQDGGATGELFF.

On this clonotype: One base away lies a much larger clone, so this may be a sequencing read error. The chain links TRBV27 to TRBJ2-3, with D possibly being TRBD2 (6 bases). Germline V gene lookup returns CDR1 MNHEY and CDR2 SMNVEV (reference sequence). The CDR3 sequence is 16 residues long. CDR3 coding DNA: TGTGCCAGCAATTTATCACTAGCTCGTAGCACAGATACGCAGTATTTT. It is translated as CASNLSLARSTDTQYF.

This clonotype was found many times. The chain uses TRBV20-1 and TRBJ2-1; a weak D match, TRBD2 (5 bases). V was cut by 1 base and J by 6 bases, with 7 bases left in between. CDR1 and CDR2 (germline): DFQATT, SNEGSKA (reference sequence). There are 12 residues in the CDR3. The CDR3 loop reads CSARGTLNEQFF. CDR3 bases: TGCAGTGCTAGAGGGACTCTCAATGAGCAGTTCTTC.

This clonotype was observed many times. The chain combines TRBV2 with TRBJ2-5, with D possibly being TRBD1 (6 bases). Deletions cut 7 bases from V and 7 bases from J, with 13 bases between. Germline V gene data show CDR1 as SNHLY and CDR2 as FYNNEI. This CDR3 is 12 amino acids long. In nucleotides, the CDR3 is TGTGCCAGCACAGGGGCCGCCGGGACCCAGTACTTC. This codes for CASTGAAGTQYF.

Many counts were recorded for this clonotype. The gene calls are TRBV25-1 and TRBJ2-5; TRBD2 matches at 7 bases. The ends lost 1 base at V and 2 bases at J; junction bases unmatched: 7. Germline CDR1 is MGHDK and CDR2 is SYGVNS. CDR3 length: 16 amino acids. The CDR3 loop reads CASSESGLAVQETQYF. CDR3 bases: TGTGCCAGCAGTGAATCCGGCCTAGCGGTACAAGAGACCCAGTACTTC.

At least ten counts were recorded for this clonotype. This rearrangement joins TRBV29-1 to TRBJ1-1; TRBD1 matches at 7 bases. CDR1 is SQVTM, CDR2 ANQGSEA, per germline. The CDR3 is made up of 13 amino acids. The trim removed 7 bases at V and 4 bases at J, leaving 9 bases unmatched. CDR3 coding DNA: TGCAGCGCCGCAACAGGGGATCGCACTGAAGCTTTCTTT. Protein: CSAATGDRTEAFF.

The chain employs TRBV2 and TRBJ2-1; 11 bases are shared with TRBD2. The CDR3 totals 16 residues. The J segment lost 3 bases and the V segment lost 7 bases, leaving 8 bases of the junction unmatched. Germline assignment: CDR1 SNHLY and CDR2 FYNNEI. CDR3 in DNA: TGTGCCAGCACCATGCCCGGGACTAGCGGCTACAATGAGCAGTTCTTC. Its protein is CASTMPGTSGYNEQFF.

This clonotype has a handful of counts. The J gene is TRBJ1-5, the V gene TRBV11-2; TRBD1 matches at 9 bases. V was pared by 5 bases and J by 7 bases, with 9 bases of the junction left unmatched. The CDR3 is 15 amino acids. In germline, CDR1 is SGHAT, CDR2 FQNNGV. The CDR3 bases are TGTGCCAGCAGCCCGACAGGGGGTTTAAACCAGCCCCAGCATTTT. Its protein is CASSPTGGLNQPQHF.

This clonotype has at least ten counts. The CDR3 DNA reads TGCAGTGCTATCGATAAACAGGGGGCTAGTGAGACCCAGTACTTC. Its protein is CSAIDKQGASETQYF. The V call is TRBV20-1, the J call TRBJ2-5; 9 bases match TRBD1. Trimming cost V 4 bases and J 5 bases; bases outside gene matches: 11. CDR1 is DFQATT and CDR2 is SNEGSKA in the germline V gene (reference sequence). CDR3 length: 15 amino acids.

The sample holds many counts of this clonotype. This chain joins TRBV6-5 and TRBJ2-2, with TRBD1 identical over 9 bases. The CDR3 has 18 residues. Germline-derived CDR1 and CDR2 are MNHEY and SVGAGI. Trimming cost V 6 bases and J 0 bases; bases outside gene matches: 11. This CDR3 is CASSPGQGDTANTGELFF. CDR3 in DNA: TGTGCCAGCAGCCCGGGACAGGGAGATACCGCGAACACCGGGGAGCTGTTTTTT.

The chain carries TRBV5-4 and TRBJ1-5; a possible D gene is TRBD1 (5 bases). The CDR3 sequence is 16 residues long. Germline loops: CDR1 SGHNT, CDR2 YYREEE (reference sequence). In DNA form, the CDR3 reads TGTGCTGGCAGCTTGGATCCCCGAGGAGGGGAGCAGCCCCAGCATTTT. This sequence encodes CAGSLDPRGGEQPQHF.

This clonotype was observed at least ten times. This chain links TRBV12-5 with TRBJ2-1, with TRBD2 as a possible D gene (5 bases). Trimming pared 6 bases from V and 5 bases from J, leaving 17 bases between. The length of the CDR3 is 15 residues. Germline CDR1 LGHNT, CDR2 FRNRAP. For the CDR3, the DNA is TGTGCTAGTGGGGGTGGAGGACGGGCTGACAATGAGCAGTTCTTC. Translating gives CASGGGGRADNEQFF.

This clonotype is classed as large (0.1 to 1%). V gene TRBV15 combines with J gene TRBJ2-5, with D perhaps TRBD2 (6 bases). Germline CDR1 is LNHNV and CDR2 is YYDKDF (reference sequence). V dropped 5 bases and J dropped 4 bases, with 11 bases sitting between them. The CDR3 loop spans 13 amino acids. The CDR3 bases are TGTGCCACCAGCGGCTACGGGGGAGAGACCCAGTACTTC. This encodes CATSGYGGETQYF. Variable domain in full (rest from reference TRBV15 and TRBJ2-5): DAMVIQNPRYQVTQFGKPVTLSCSQTLNHNVMYWYQQKSSQAPKLLFHYYDKDFNNEADTPDNFQSRRPNTSFCFLDIRSPGLGDTAMYLCATSGYGGETQYFGPGTRLLVL.

In this sample, this clonotype turned up many times. The chain employs TRBV7-9 and TRBJ2-1; TRBD2 aligns across 13 bases. Germline-derived CDR1 and CDR2 are SEHNR and FQNEAQ (reference sequence). Trimming took 5 bases from V and 5 from J; bases not matched to a gene: 3. CDR3 length: 15 amino acids. The CDR3 sequence is CASSEGTSGNNEQFF. DNA for the CDR3: TGTGCCAGCAGCGAAGGGACTAGCGGGAACAATGAGCAGTTCTTC.

This clonotype was counted ten times or more. The CDR3 DNA is TGTGCCAGCAGTTACGGGCGCGGGACAGGGGCCTACGAGCAGTACTTC. Encoded protein: CASSYGRGTGAYEQYF. This chain connects TRBV6-5 to TRBJ2-7; 10 nucleotides match TRBD1. V lost 2 bases, J lost 2 bases, and 6 bases stayed unmatched. Germline V gene sequence: CDR1 MNHEY, CDR2 SVGAGI. The CDR3 loop spans 16 amino acids.

This clonotype was observed many times. The J gene is TRBJ2-1, the V gene TRBV5-1; D uncertain. Germline V gives CDR1 SGHRS, CDR2 YFSETQ. Trimming stripped 0 bases from V and 6 bases from J, with 10 bases between. CDR3 length equals 14 residues. CDR3: CASSLVSTSNEQFF. The CDR3 DNA follows: TGCGCCAGCAGCTTGGTTTCCACGTCCAATGAGCAGTTCTTC.

This clonotype was picked up many times. The rearrangement joins TRBV5-5 to TRBJ1-2; D is unclear. The V and J ends lost 0 bases and 4 bases respectively, with 13 bases between them. Germline CDR1 is SGHKS and CDR2 is YYEKEE (reference sequence). This CDR3 contains 15 residues. The CDR3 DNA sequence: TGTGCCAGCAGCTTGGTTGAAGGGTCTTCCTATGGCTACACCTTC. It is translated as CASSLVEGSSYGYTF.

This clonotype was observed a handful of times. The CDR3 loop is CASRGGSGNSPLHF. The CDR3 DNA follows: TGTGCCAGCAGGGGAGGTAGTGGAAATTCACCCCTCCACTTT. This chain joins TRBV27 and TRBJ1-6, with unresolved D. V lost 6 bases to trimming and J lost 7 bases, with 13 bases between them. Germline CDR1 and CDR2: MNHEY and SMNVEV (reference sequence). This CDR3 spans 14 amino acids.

This clonotype was recorded many times. The chain employs TRBV7-2 and TRBJ2-3; a weak D match, TRBD1 (6 bases). The CDR3 has 15 residues. The germline gives CDR1 SGHTA, CDR2 FQGNSA. With 5 bases removed from V and 4 bases from J, the gap between germline ends came to 16 bases. CDR3 amino acids: CASSLQGRWADTQYF. In nucleotides, the CDR3 is TGTGCCAGCAGCCTACAGGGACGATGGGCAGATACGCAGTATTTT.

Comment on this clonotype: This may be a read error, as it is one base from a much larger clone. J is TRBJ2-1 and V is TRBV14; weak D call: TRBD1 (5 bases). This CDR3 contains 15 residues. V dropped 4 bases and J dropped 0 bases, with 10 bases sitting between them. Germline CDR1 is SGHDN and CDR2 is FVKESK. CDR3 nucleotide sequence: TGTGCCAGCAGCCCCCCAGGGCGCTCCTACAATGAGCAGTTCTTC. Amino acids: CASSPPGRSYNEQFF.

This clonotype was observed many times. J is TRBJ2-7 and V is TRBV7-9; D unclear. Germline-derived CDR1 and CDR2 are SEHNR and FQNEAQ (reference sequence). The V end lost 3 bases, the J end lost 0 bases, and 6 bases lay between the germline ends. This CDR3 is 13 amino acids long. The CDR3 protein is CASSFGGSYEQYF. The CDR3 region has the DNA TGTGCCAGCAGCTTTGGCGGCTCCTACGAGCAGTACTTC.

This clonotype was recorded many times. V and J are TRBV27 and TRBJ2-2; 8 bases fit TRBD2. Germline CDR1 is MNHEY and CDR2 is SMNVEV (reference sequence). The V gene end was trimmed by 10 bases and the J gene end by 5 bases; junction bases not matched to a gene: 6. This CDR3 spans 13 amino acids. The CDR3 reads CATKTGGTGELFF. The CDR3 bases are TGTGCCACAAAAACGGGAGGGACCGGGGAGCTGTTTTTT.

This clonotype was seen repeatedly, ten times or more. The rearrangement joins TRBV20-1 to TRBJ2-5; 10 nucleotides agree with TRBD1. CDR1 and CDR2 from the germline V gene are DFQATT and SNEGSKA (reference sequence). V was pared by 6 bases and J by 5 bases, with 6 bases of the junction left unmatched. The CDR3 runs 13 residues. CDR3 sequence: CSAPKGQGETQYF. The CDR3 region has the DNA TGCAGTGCCCCGAAGGGACAGGGGGAGACCCAGTACTTC.

The table lists this clonotype with many counts. The rearrangement joins TRBV20-1 to TRBJ2-5; the D is unclear. Deletions cut 5 bases from V and 5 bases from J, with 12 bases between. This CDR3 comprises 12 residues. Germline V gives CDR1 DFQATT, CDR2 SNEGSKA (reference sequence). CDR3 protein: CSAGPLGETQYF. CDR3 DNA: TGCAGTGCTGGGCCCCTAGGGGAGACCCAGTACTTC.

This clonotype was observed a single time. The chain links TRBV27 to TRBJ2-7, with D possibly called TRBD1 or TRBD2 (6 bases each). The CDR3 is made up of 15 amino acids. Between the trimmed V and J ends, which lost 6 bases and 1 base, there was a span of 16 bases. Germline CDR1 reads MNHEY; CDR2 reads SMNVEV (reference sequence). CDR3 bases: TGTGCCAGCAGCTCAAGGGGGGATCAGTCCTACGAGCAGTACTTC. Translating it yields CASSSRGDQSYEQYF.